These T cell receptor beta chains were read from a single sample in a study of response to subunit inactivated influenza vaccine. In TCRdb, the RT-PCR reads were re-called with MiXCR into one record per CDR3 protein. The table lists over 450,000 distinct CDR3 sequences, 13% of them singletons, with approximately 14% in the top ten. Sequenced here: PBMCs from blood, sampled roughly 45 days after vaccination. These receptors all come from a man aged 45 to 65 who received an inactivated influenza vaccine. Both conserved end residues are part of each CDR3. D genes are given only for firm matches. The size field is filled for only some rows; it gives once, few, many or a size class.

many,TRBJ1-5,NA,TRBV20-1,CSARDRSTAGQPQHF,TGCAGTGCTAGAGATCGTTCCACAGCAGGGCAGCCCCAGCATTTT
few,TRBJ1-5,NA,TRBV12-3/TRBV12-4,CASSLLRSNQPQHF,TGTGCCAGCAGTTTGTTGCGTAGCAATCAGCCCCAGCATTTT
NA,TRBJ2-3,NA,TRBV29-1,CSVGSPLADTQYF,TGCAGCGTTGGGTCTCCCTTAGCAGATACGCAGTATTTT
few,TRBJ1-2,NA,TRBV3-1,CASSSQARYGYTF,TGTGCCAGCAGCTCTCAAGCTCGGTACGGCTACACCTTC
many,TRBJ1-1,NA,TRBV7-2,CASSLGSIANEAFF,TGTGCCAGCAGCTTAGGAAGTATCGCTAATGAAGCTTTCTTT
few,TRBJ2-1,TRBD2,TRBV28,CASSSGLAGTHSYNEQFF,TGTGCCAGCAGTTCGGGACTAGCGGGGACCCACTCCTACAATGAGCAGTTCTTC
few,TRBJ2-2,NA,TRBV12-3/TRBV12-4,CASSSSRTGELFF,TGTGCCAGCAGTTCTAGCCGCACCGGGGAGCTGTTTTTT
few,TRBJ2-5,NA,TRBV5-1,CASSPEGRETQYF,TGCGCCAGCAGCCCCGAGGGGCGGGAGACCCAGTACTTC
NA,TRBJ2-3,TRBD2,TRBV12-3/TRBV12-4,CARSLSSGRARGTDTQYF,TGTGCCCGCAGTTTATCTAGCGGGAGGGCCAGGGGCACAGATACGCAGTATTTT
many,TRBJ2-3,NA,TRBV12-3/TRBV12-4,CASRPSATGPDTQYF,TGTGCCAGCAGACCCTCGGCCACAGGTCCAGATACGCAGTATTTT
NA,TRBJ2-7,NA,TRBV7-9,CASSFEGDEQYF,TGTGCCAGCAGTTTCGAGGGGGACGAGCAGTACTTC
few,TRBJ2-7,NA,TRBV4-2,CASSQDSGYEQYF,TGTGCCAGCAGCCAAGATTCGGGGTACGAGCAGTACTTC
few,TRBJ2-1,NA,TRBV5-5,CASSSLQGSVPLNEQFF,TGTGCCAGCAGTTCCCTTCAAGGTAGCGTGCCCCTCAATGAGCAGTTCTTC
NA,TRBJ2-7,TRBD1,TRBV10-3,CAISEMLIQGVNF,TGTGCCATCAGTGAGATGCTTATACAGGGGGTGAACTTC
NA,TRBJ2-1,NA,TRBV5-1,CASSWTPPSSYNEQFF,TGCGCCAGCAGCTGGACCCCCCCTAGTTCCTACAATGAGCAGTTCTTC
many,TRBJ2-3,NA,TRBV5-6,CASSLEVGTNYSPTDTQYF,TGTGCCAGCAGCTTGGAAGTCGGTACGAACTACAGTCCCACAGATACGCAGTATTTT
NA,TRBJ1-4,TRBD1,TRBV7-2,CASGAGGPEKLFF,TGTGCCAGCGGGGCAGGGGGTCCGGAAAAACTGTTTTTT
many,TRBJ2-5,TRBD2,TRBV9,CASSVGLGGLAGLPPRETQYF,TGTGCCAGCAGCGTAGGTCTAGGGGGACTAGCGGGACTCCCCCCCCGGGAGACCCAGTACTTC
NA,TRBJ2-4,TRBD1,TRBV5-1,CASSPGGQATLAKNIQYF,TGCGCCAGCAGCCCCGGGGGACAGGCCACATTAGCCAAAAACATTCAGTACTTC
few,TRBJ2-3,NA,TRBV11-1,CASSLGEHTQYF,TGTGCCAGCAGCTTAGGAGAGCATACGCAGTATTTT
many,TRBJ1-3,NA,TRBV20-1,CSAQRRGSGNTIYF,TGCAGTGCCCAACGAAGGGGTTCAGGAAACACCATATATTTT
many,TRBJ2-1,NA,TRBV7-2,CASSLRWLTPDEQFF,TGTGCCAGCAGCCTCCGCTGGCTAACGCCGGATGAGCAGTTCTTC
NA,TRBJ2-7,NA,TRBV7-2,CASSPDLAYEQYF,TGTGCCAGCAGCCCGGATCTTGCCTACGAGCAGTACTTC
NA,TRBJ2-3,NA,TRBV28,CASINMGPSGGTDTQYF,TGTGCCAGCATAAACATGGGGCCTAGTGGTGGCACAGATACGCAGTATTTT
many,TRBJ1-2,NA,TRBV10-3,CAISASGLSGRNLYGYTF,TGTGCCATCAGTGCATCGGGCCTTAGTGGCAGAAATTTATATGGCTACACCTTC
few,TRBJ2-5,TRBD2,TRBV6-2/TRBV6-3,CASSLAGGTKTQYF,TGTGCCAGCAGTTTGGCGGGGGGAACGAAGACCCAGTACTTC
many,TRBJ1-1,NA,TRBV20-1,CSARDLGLRSNTEAFF,TGCAGTGCTAGAGATCTCGGGTTAAGGTCGAACACTGAAGCTTTCTTT